Listed below are T cell receptor beta chains from one sample, sequenced in a study of cytomegalovirus exposure and HLA in healthy donors. Sequencing was performed with immunoSEQ multiplex PCR; in TCRdb, only in-frame clones are kept and a portion is missing. The repertoire includes more than 110,000 clones, around 72% of them detected once, and 1% to 1.5% sits in the top ten. Sample: PBMCs. The receptors were sampled from a woman aged 40-49 years in good health and CMV-seronegative. The CDR3 runs from the conserved cysteine through the conserved F or W. A D gene is named only where the DNA matches it firmly. The size entry is marked missing in some rows and otherwise reads once, few, many or a size class.

D gene	V gene	clone size	J gene	CDR3 DNA	CDR3 protein
.	TRBV2	.	TRBJ1-5	TGTGCCAGCGGGGCAGGCTATCAGCCCCAGCATTTT	CASGAGYQPQHF
TRBD2	TRBV23-1	.	TRBJ2-7	TGCGCCAGCAGTCAATCTGCGGGGGGGGAGCAGTACTTC	CASSQSAGGEQYF
TRBD1	TRBV19	.	TRBJ2-3	TGTGCCAGTAGTTCACAGGGGCCCCCACACAGAGGTACGCAGTATTTT	CASSSQGPPHRGTQYF
TRBD1	TRBV5-1	.	TRBJ2-5	TGCGCCAGCAGCAGACGGACAGGGGTCCAAGAGACCCAGTACTTC	CASSRRTGVQETQYF
.	TRBV19	.	TRBJ1-6	TGTGCCAGTAGTATACAGGGGTATAATTCACCCCTCCACTTT	CASSIQGYNSPLHF
.	TRBV6-6	few	TRBJ1-2	TGTGCCAGCAGTCTTGACGGCCGCGGTGGAGCTGGCTACACCTTC	CASSLDGRGGAGYTF
TRBD1	TRBV2	.	TRBJ2-7	TGTGCCAGCAGTGAATTTGGACAGGGCGAGCAGTACTTC	CASSEFGQGEQYF
TRBD1	TRBV7-6	.	TRBJ2-3	TGTGCCAGCAGTTCCGACAGGGCTAGCACAGATACGCAGTATTTT	CASSSDRASTDTQYF
.	TRBV4-3	.	TRBJ1-6	TGCGCCAGCAGCCAAGTCGCCCCACAGGGATATAATTCACCCCTCCACTTT	CASSQVAPQGYNSPLHF
.	TRBV11-2	.	TRBJ2-5	TGTGCCAGCAGCCCCCTTTTGGAGACCCAGTACTTC	CASSPLLETQYF
TRBD2	TRBV5-6	.	TRBJ2-1	TGTGCCAGCCAAACTAGCGGGGTATACAATGAGCAGTTCTTC	CASQTSGVYNEQFF
.	TRBV6-1	few	TRBJ1-1	TGTGCCAGCAGAGGGACACTGGCGGAAGCTTTCTTT	CASRGTLAEAFF
.	TRBV7-2	.	TRBJ2-5	TGTGCCAGCAACATGATCAGGCAAGAGACCCAGTACTTC	CASNMIRQETQYF
.	TRBV7-2	.	TRBJ1-2	TGTGCCAGCAGACAATTCAGGGGTCCGAACTATGGCTACACCTTC	CASRQFRGPNYGYTF
.	TRBV7-6	.	TRBJ2-5	TGTGCCAGCAGCTTACCACAAGAGACCCAGTACTTC	CASSLPQETQYF
.	TRBV6-5	.	TRBJ1-5	TGTGCCAGCGGGCAGGGGCGTCAGCCCCAGCATTTT	CASGQGRQPQHF
TRBD1	TRBV13	.	TRBJ1-2	TGTGCCAGCAGCTTAGAGGGGGCCGGCTATGGCTACACCTTC	CASSLEGAGYGYTF
.	TRBV5-4	few	TRBJ1-2	TGTGCCAGCAGCTTGCAGGTTAGGGGGAGCAAACACTATGGCTACACCTTC	CASSLQVRGSKHYGYTF
TRBD1	TRBV5-8	.	TRBJ2-6	TGTGCCAGCACCGCCATTCAACGGGACAGCAAGTTCCCTGGGGCCAACGTCCTGACTTTC	CASTAIQRDSKFPGANVLTF